This is a list of T cell receptor beta chains from one sample in a study of blood T cell repertoires in COVID-19. The assay was immunoSEQ multiplex PCR, and TCRdb's table has in-frame clones only and misses some. This table holds a few hundred thousand clones, around 89% found once. The sample taken for sequencing was peripheral blood. These receptors originate from a man in his forties with acute or convalescent COVID-19. Each CDR3 is given with its conserved first and last residue. The D gene is left open where the match is weak. Size is omitted from some rows. Given values are once, few, many or a class for expanded clones.

d_gene	v_gene	abundance	j_gene	CDR3aa	CDR3nt
TRBD1	TRBV7-3	-	TRBJ2-1	CASSLGGQGQQFF	TGTGCCAGCAGCTTAGGGGGACAGGGACAGCAGTTCTTC
TRBD1	TRBV5-8	-	TRBJ1-1	CASSRGQGSTEAFF	TGTGCCAGCAGCCGGGGACAGGGATCCACTGAAGCTTTCTTT
-	TRBV5-1	-	TRBJ1-5	CASSLGGAHQPQHF	TGCGCCAGCAGCTTAGGGGGGGCGCATCAGCCCCAGCATTTT
-	TRBV3-1/TRBV3-2	-	TRBJ2-2	CASSQVAKITGELFF	TGTGCCAGCAGCCAAGTGGCAAAAATCACCGGGGAGCTGTTTTTT
TRBD1	TRBV3-1/TRBV3-2	few	TRBJ1-2	CASSLGQGDGYTF	TGTGCCAGCAGCCTAGGACAGGGAGATGGCTACACCTTC
-	TRBV13	once	TRBJ2-2	CASTQGNTGELFF	TGTGCCAGCACTCAGGGGAACACCGGGGAGCTGTTTTTT
TRBD1	TRBV10-3	-	TRBJ1-3	CAIGDSHSGNTIYF	TGTGCCATCGGGGACAGTCACTCTGGAAACACCATATATTTT
TRBD2	TRBV19	once	TRBJ2-7	CASSGTSASYEQYF	TGTGCCAGTAGCGGGACTAGCGCATCCTACGAGCAGTACTTC
TRBD2	TRBV14	-	TRBJ2-7	CASSHPLAGVYEQYF	TGTGCCAGCAGCCACCCACTAGCGGGGGTCTACGAGCAGTACTTC
TRBD2	TRBV14	-	TRBJ2-1	CASSQGPLAGYGEQFF	TGTGCCAGCAGCCAAGGGCCACTAGCGGGGTATGGTGAGCAGTTCTTC
-	TRBV14	-	TRBJ2-7	CASSQDRAVTGGEQYF	TGTGCCAGCAGCCAAGATAGAGCCGTAACGGGTGGCGAGCAGTACTTC
TRBD2	TRBV6-2/TRBV6-3	once	TRBJ2-7	CASSYGLAAYEQYF	TGTGCCAGCAGTTATGGACTAGCTGCCTACGAGCAGTACTTC
TRBD1	TRBV28	once	TRBJ1-3	CASSLGGQGRRNTIYF	TGTGCCAGCAGTTTAGGAGGACAGGGGAGGAGAAACACCATATATTTT
-	TRBV7-8	-	TRBJ1-5	CASSLDDRQPQHF	TGTGCCAGCAGCTTAGACGACAGGCAGCCCCAGCATTTT
TRBD1	TRBV29-1	-	TRBJ1-1	CSVRQGGGYTEAFF	TGCAGCGTTCGACAGGGAGGTGGGTACACTGAAGCTTTCTTT
TRBD1	TRBV9	-	TRBJ2-3	CASSVEGAGGDTQYF	TGTGCCAGCAGCGTAGAGGGGGCCGGTGGAGATACGCAGTATTTT
-	TRBV5-1	once	TRBJ1-2	CASSSEGDPNYGYTF	TGCGCCAGCAGCTCCGAGGGAGACCCTAACTATGGCTACACCTTC
-	TRBV3-1/TRBV3-2	-	TRBJ2-3	CASSQPPVTDTQYF	TGTGCCAGCAGCCAACCCCCGGTGACAGATACGCAGTATTTT
TRBD2	TRBV27	-	TRBJ2-1	CASSPNGLAGEYSYNEQFF	TGTGCCAGCAGTCCCAACGGACTAGCGGGCGAATACTCCTACAATGAGCAGTTCTTC
-	TRBV6-6	-	TRBJ2-7	CASSYPQGYEQYF	TGTGCCAGCAGTTACCCACAGGGTTACGAGCAGTACTTC
TRBD1	TRBV28	-	TRBJ1-1	CASSYLRDRGNTEAFF	TGTGCCAGCAGTTACTTACGGGACAGGGGGAACACTGAAGCTTTCTTT
-	TRBV6-5	-	TRBJ2-5	CASSPPGYQETQYF	TGTGCCAGTAGCCCCCCTGGGTACCAAGAGACCCAGTACTTC
-	TRBV7-9	-	TRBJ1-6	CAITGGGPNSPLHF	TGTGCCATCACGGGCGGGGGACCGAATTCACCCCTCCACTTT